The rows below give T cell receptor beta chains drawn from one sample of a study of T cell clonotyping in hematopoietic cell transplantation. Here immunoSEQ multiplex PCR was the method, and the copy in TCRdb shows in-frame clones only, minus some. The sample lists some 16,000 clones; roughly 93% were seen once. The material was peripheral blood mononuclear cells, obtained before stem cell transplant. The receptors come from a man between 18 and 29 years old with biphenotypic leukemia. Some clones in this sample may be carry-over from other donors' samples. Each CDR3 is given with its conserved first and last residue. The D gene is left open where the match is weak. Some rows have no size entry. The others give once, few or many, or a class for an expanded clone.

D,length,V,J,size,CDR3,DNA
TRBD1,16,TRBV4-3,TRBJ1-4,NA,CASSPQTGGRHEKLFF,TGCGCCAGCAGCCCGCAGACAGGGGGACGGCATGAAAAACTGTTTTTT
TRBD1,14,TRBV30,TRBJ2-7,NA,CAWTGQGDLGEQYF,TGTGCCTGGACAGGACAGGGGGACCTCGGCGAGCAGTACTTC
NA,15,TRBV4-1,TRBJ1-3,NA,CASSQAAVGGNTIYF,TGCGCCAGCAGCCAGGCCGCCGTGGGGGGAAACACCATATATTTT
NA,13,TRBV7-2,TRBJ2-7,NA,CASSTRSNYEQYF,TGTGCCAGCAGCACCCGGTCCAACTACGAGCAGTACTTC
NA,12,TRBV19,TRBJ1-1,NA,CASSIENTEAFF,TGTGCCAGTAGTATTGAGAACACTGAAGCTTTCTTT
NA,15,TRBV13,TRBJ1-4,NA,CASSLEAVANEKLFF,TGTGCCAGCAGCTTAGAGGCGGTAGCTAATGAAAAACTGTTTTTT
NA,15,TRBV30,TRBJ1-2,once,CAWRDGTTLNYGYTF,TGTGCCTGGAGGGACGGGACAACCCTGAACTATGGCTACACCTTC
NA,13,TRBV4-1,TRBJ2-3,NA,CASTHRGLDTQYF,TGCGCCAGCACCCACCGGGGCCTGGATACGCAGTATTTT
TRBD1,15,TRBV5-1,TRBJ2-2,NA,CASLRTGGHTGELFF,TGCGCCAGCCTAAGGACAGGGGGCCACACCGGGGAGCTGTTTTTT
TRBD1,19,TRBV11-3,TRBJ1-2,NA,CASSLNPDRVKSIMAGYTF,TGTGCCAGCAGCTTAAACCCCGACAGGGTAAAATCCATTATGGCTGGCTACACCTTC
TRBD1,16,TRBV11-2,TRBJ1-2,NA,CASSLDPRDRGYGYTF,TGTGCCAGCAGCTTAGACCCAAGGGACAGGGGCTATGGCTACACCTTC
NA,14,TRBV30,TRBJ1-5,once,CAWSSAGSNQPQHF,TGTGCCTGGAGTTCTGCAGGGAGCAATCAGCCCCAGCATTTT
NA,12,TRBV30,TRBJ1-1,NA,CAWLGGPTEAFF,TGTGCCTGGCTAGGGGGTCCAACTGAAGCTTTCTTT
NA,11,TRBV20-1,TRBJ1-2,NA,CSARLEYGYTF,TGCAGTGCTAGGTTGGAGTATGGCTACACCTTC
NA,15,TRBV2,TRBJ1-5,once,CASSEVSGFNQPQHF,TGTGCCAGCAGTGAAGTATCGGGGTTCAATCAGCCCCAGCATTTT
NA,13,TRBV7-2,TRBJ1-5,once,CASSLAGDQPQHF,TGTGCCAGCAGCTTAGCCGGCGATCAGCCCCAGCATTTT
NA,17,TRBV10-3,TRBJ2-3,NA,CATEPTSASGSTDTQYF,TGTGCCACAGAGCCGACTAGTGCATCAGGTAGCACAGATACGCAGTATTTT
TRBD1,15,TRBV28,TRBJ1-1,NA,CASSQQGAAETEAFF,TGTGCCAGCAGTCAACAGGGGGCCGCGGAAACTGAAGCTTTCTTT
NA,16,TRBV6-4,TRBJ2-2,NA,CARPNRERSTTGELFF,TGTGCCCGCCCAAACAGGGAAAGATCAACAACCGGGGAGCTGTTTTTT
NA,13,TRBV10-3,TRBJ1-2,NA,CAIGMERGYGYTF,TGTGCCATCGGGATGGAGAGGGGCTATGGCTACACCTTC
TRBD1,16,TRBV7-8,TRBJ1-2,NA,CASSFLATGGVYGYTF,TGTGCCAGCAGCTTCCTAGCGACAGGGGGAGTCTATGGCTACACCTTC
NA,13,TRBV19,TRBJ2-3,NA,CASRTPGVGTQYF,TGTGCCAGTAGAACGCCGGGGGTCGGTACGCAGTATTTT
NA,13,TRBV30,TRBJ1-5,NA,CAWSLRANQPQHF,TGTGCCTGGAGTCTACGGGCCAATCAGCCCCAGCATTTT
NA,14,TRBV7-2,TRBJ1-2,NA,CASSPGWDGSGYTF,TGTGCCAGCAGCCCCGGGTGGGACGGGTCTGGCTACACCTTC
NA,10,TRBV20-1,TRBJ2-1,NA,CSAKREKQFF,TGCAGTGCTAAAAGGGAGAAGCAGTTCTTC
NA,15,TRBV6-5,TRBJ1-1,NA,CASSYSKSRATEAFF,TGTGCCAGCAGTTACTCGAAATCCCGGGCCACTGAAGCTTTCTTT
TRBD1,13,TRBV7-2,TRBJ2-7,NA,CASSGGTGYEQYF,TGTGCCAGCAGCGGGGGGACAGGCTACGAGCAGTACTTC
TRBD1,13,TRBV14,TRBJ1-2,NA,CASSQGDRYGYTF,TGTGCCAGCAGCCAAGGGGACAGATATGGCTACACCTTC
NA,16,TRBV27,TRBJ2-7,NA,CASSLSPRTGRDEQYF,TGTGCCAGCAGTTTATCACCCCGCACAGGGCGGGACGAGCAGTACTTC
NA,14,TRBV4-1,TRBJ1-1,NA,CASTTGTLNTEAFF,TGCGCCAGCACCACCGGGACGCTGAACACTGAAGCTTTCTTT
TRBD1,16,TRBV25-1,TRBJ2-7,NA,CASSELTGQGVNEQYF,TGTGCCAGCAGTGAATTAACGGGACAGGGGGTTAACGAGCAGTACTTC
NA,13,TRBV10-3,TRBJ2-5,NA,CAIRDPPQETQYF,TGTGCCATCAGGGACCCCCCTCAAGAGACCCAGTACTTC
NA,15,TRBV30,TRBJ2-3,NA,CAWGWWGRYTDTQYF,TGTGCCTGGGGTTGGTGGGGGCGGTACACAGATACGCAGTATTTT
NA,11,TRBV11-2,TRBJ2-1,NA,CASSFGYEQFF,TGTGCCAGCAGCTTCGGGTATGAGCAGTTCTTC
NA,15,TRBV27,TRBJ2-7,NA,CASSSGTAPLGEQYF,TGTGCCAGCAGTTCCGGGACCGCCCCCTTAGGCGAGCAGTACTTC
NA,14,TRBV4-1,TRBJ1-2,NA,CASSHRPGTPGYTF,TGCGCCAGCAGCCATCGTCCCGGGACCCCTGGCTACACCTTC
TRBD2,16,TRBV28,TRBJ2-2,NA,CASRPLGRGATGELFF,TGTGCCAGCAGGCCCCTTGGGAGGGGTGCCACCGGGGAGCTGTTTTTT
NA,14,TRBV11-2,TRBJ2-1,NA,CASSLGGVWNEQFF,TGTGCCAGCAGCTTGGGTGGAGTGTGGAATGAGCAGTTCTTC
NA,13,TRBV19,TRBJ2-5,NA,CASSPGHEETQYF,TGTGCCAGTAGCCCGGGACACGAGGAGACCCAGTACTTC
NA,12,TRBV5-4,TRBJ2-3,NA,CASSRDSDTQYF,TGTGCCAGCAGTCGAGACTCAGATACGCAGTATTTT
NA,17,TRBV7-2,TRBJ1-3,NA,CASSFFRQANSGNTIYF,TGTGCCAGCAGCTTTTTTAGGCAGGCTAACTCTGGAAACACCATATATTTT
NA,13,TRBV11-3,TRBJ1-4,once,CASSQKTNEKLFF,TGTGCCAGCAGCCAGAAGACTAATGAAAAACTGTTTTTT
TRBD2,15,TRBV6-5,TRBJ2-7,NA,CASKSSSGGLYEQYF,TGTGCCAGCAAGTCGTCTAGCGGGGGACTCTACGAGCAGTACTTC
NA,14,TRBV2,TRBJ1-6,NA,CASSVETLNSPLHF,TGTGCCAGCAGTGTGGAGACACTTAATTCACCCCTCCACTTT
NA,13,TRBV30,TRBJ1-1,NA,CAWSPLMNTEAFF,TGTGCCTGGAGTCCTTTGATGAACACTGAAGCTTTCTTT
NA,13,TRBV10-3,TRBJ2-7,NA,CAISGRLEDEQYF,TGTGCCATCAGTGGAAGACTAGAAGACGAGCAGTACTTC
NA,14,TRBV29-1,TRBJ1-5,NA,CSVGDSYSNQPQHF,TGCAGCGTTGGTGACAGTTATAGCAATCAGCCCCAGCATTTT
NA,16,TRBV5-1,TRBJ2-2,NA,CASSSWLGAGAGELFF,TGCGCCAGCAGCTCTTGGCTTGGGGCAGGGGCCGGGGAGCTGTTTTTT